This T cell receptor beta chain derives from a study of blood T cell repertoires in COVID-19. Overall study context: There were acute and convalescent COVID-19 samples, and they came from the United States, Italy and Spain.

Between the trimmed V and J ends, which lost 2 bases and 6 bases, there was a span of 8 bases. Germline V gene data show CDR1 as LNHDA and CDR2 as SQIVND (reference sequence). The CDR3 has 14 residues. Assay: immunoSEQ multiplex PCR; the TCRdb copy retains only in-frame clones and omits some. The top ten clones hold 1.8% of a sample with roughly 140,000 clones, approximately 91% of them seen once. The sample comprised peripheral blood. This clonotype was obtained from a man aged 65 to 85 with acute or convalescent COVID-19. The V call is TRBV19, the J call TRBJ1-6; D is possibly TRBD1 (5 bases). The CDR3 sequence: CASSIQGSNSPLHF. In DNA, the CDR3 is TGTGCCAGTAGTATACAGGGCAGTAATTCACCCCTCCACTTT.